Below, 7 T cell receptor beta chains from the same sample are listed, as sequenced in a study of post-analysis software for immune sequencing data. Overall study findings and caveats: TRBV5-6, TRBV5-1 and TRBV20-1 belonged to a set of a handful of TRBV segments that were more frequent in patients than controls.

These receptors lack a known antigen. TCR beta cDNA libraries included unique molecular identifiers. TCRdb re-called the PCR reads with MiXCR, one entry per CDR3 protein. The table lists about 770,000 distinct CDR3 sequences, more than 45% of them singletons. Sequencing used blood. These receptors came from a girl under 18 with multiple sclerosis.

This clonotype occurred once. The V gene is TRBV24-1, the J gene TRBJ2-1, with 8 bases identical to TRBD2. Germline assignment: CDR1 KGHDR and CDR2 SFDVKD. The CDR3 covers 14 residues. J was trimmed by 6 bases and V by 12 bases; bases with no gene match: 12. In DNA form, the CDR3 reads TGTGCCTCAGCGCAGGGGACTAGAGGCAATGAGCAGTTCTTC. This gives the protein CASAQGTRGNEQFF.

This clonotype was counted a few times. V usage is TRBV2 and J usage is TRBJ2-7; D is unresolved. Germline CDR1 reads SNHLY; CDR2 reads FYNNEI. The CDR3 is made up of 14 amino acids. Deletions cut 6 bases from V and 0 bases from J, with 12 bases between. CDR3 DNA: TGTGCCAGCAGGTTGGGTACAAGCTCCTACGAGCAGTACTTC. Its translation is CASRLGTSSYEQYF.

V is TRBV4-3 and J is TRBJ2-1; 10 bases are a match to TRBD2. Per the germline V gene, CDR1 is LGHNA and CDR2 is YSLEER. CDR3 length equals 16 residues. The J segment lost 7 bases and the V segment lost 3 bases, leaving 9 bases of the junction unmatched. CDR3 sequence reads: CASSQGLARVQNEQFF. CDR3 nucleotides: TGCGCCAGCAGCCAGGGACTAGCGCGCGTTCAAAATGAGCAGTTCTTC.

This clonotype occurred a few times. The V call is TRBV12-3 or TRBV12-4, the J call TRBJ2-7; TRBD2 agrees at 9 bases. The CDR3 length is 16 residues. V lost 6 bases and J lost 5; bases outside the gene matches: 14. CDR3 sequence reads: CASSPGTSPYIDEQYF. The CDR3 DNA is TGTGCCAGCAGCCCCGGGACTAGCCCCTATATTGACGAGCAGTACTTC.

The chain is built from TRBV12-3 or TRBV12-4 and TRBJ2-5; the match to TRBD2 covers 10 bases. V shed 3 bases and J 1 base; nucleotides not matched to a gene: 5. The CDR3 runs to 16 residues. This chain's CDR3 is CASSFGSGRFQETQYF. In DNA, the CDR3 is TGTGCCAGCAGTTTTGGTAGCGGGAGGTTCCAAGAGACCCAGTACTTC.

The rearrangement uses TRBV6-6 and TRBJ2-7; the D call may be TRBD1 or TRBD2 (5 bases each). The ends were cut back, 5 bases at V and 3 bases at J, with 14 bases in the middle. The CDR3 sequence is 14 residues long. Germline loops: CDR1 MNHNY, CDR2 SVGAGI (reference sequence). The DNA of the CDR3 is TGTGCCAGCAGTACGCCCGGGACCAACTACGAGCAGTACTTC. Translation gives CASSTPGTNYEQYF.

The V gene is TRBV5-5, the J gene TRBJ2-7; weak D call: TRBD1 (6 bases). V lost 0 bases and J 0 bases, leaving 10 bases between the germline ends. The CDR3 loop spans 15 amino acids. Germline CDR1 SGHKS, CDR2 YYEKEE (reference sequence). In DNA form, the CDR3 reads TGTGCCAGCAGCTTGGGCAGGGGTTACTCCTACGAGCAGTACTTC. Translating gives CASSLGRGYSYEQYF. The variable domain in full, completed from reference TRBV5-5 and TRBJ2-7, reads DAGVTQSPTHLIKTRGQQVTLRCSPISGHKSVSWYQQVLGQGPQFIFQYYEKEERGRGNFPDRFSARQFPNYSSELNVNALLLGDSALYLCASSLGRGYSYEQYFGPGTRLTVT.